These T cell receptor beta chains were read from a single sample in a study of blood T cell repertoires in COVID-19. The repertoire was sequenced with immunoSEQ multiplex PCR; TCRdb's copy has only in-frame clones and lacks some. This table holds over 300,000 clones, about 90% found once. The sequencing sample was made of peripheral blood. These receptors all stem from a man between 18 and 29 years old who had recovered from COVID-19. The CDR3 runs from the conserved cysteine through the conserved F or W. A D gene is named only where the DNA matches it firmly. Some rows mark clone size as missing; the rest say once, few, many or name a class of expanded clone.

TRBD2	NA	TRBV27	TRBJ2-1	TGTGCCAGCAGTTCGCCTAGCGGGAAGAGGTCCTACAATGAGCAGTTCTTC	CASSSPSGKRSYNEQFF
NA	few	TRBV10-3	TRBJ2-7	TGTGCCATAAATTCAGGCACGGGAGAGTACGAGCAGTACTTC	CAINSGTGEYEQYF
NA	NA	TRBV6-2/TRBV6-3	TRBJ2-7	TGTGCCAGCAGTTATGGGCGGGGCCCCTACGAGCAGTACTTC	CASSYGRGPYEQYF
NA	NA	TRBV6-6	TRBJ1-2	TGTGCCAGCAGCTTTGGGACAAATAGTAACTATGGCTACACCTTC	CASSFGTNSNYGYTF
TRBD1	NA	TRBV5-4	TRBJ2-5	TGTGCCAGCAGCTCGGACAGGGGGGAGACCCAGTACTTC	CASSSDRGETQYF
TRBD2	once	TRBV9	TRBJ2-7	TGTGCCAGCAGCGTAGAAGCGGGGCGTACCTACGAGCAGTACTTC	CASSVEAGRTYEQYF
NA	NA	TRBV10-3	TRBJ2-3	TGTGCCATCAGTGAGTCGAGTCGATCTAGCACAGATACGCAGTATTTT	CAISESSRSSTDTQYF
NA	NA	TRBV6-5	TRBJ1-1	TGTGCCAGCAGTCTCCATAGTTACACTGAAGCTTTCTTT	CASSLHSYTEAFF
NA	once	TRBV7-9	TRBJ2-7	TGTGCCAGCAGCTCCGGACTCAGCGAGCAGTACTTC	CASSSGLSEQYF
NA	NA	TRBV6-5	TRBJ1-1	TGTGCCAGCAGTTACCGGGGGGGAAACACTGAAGCTTTCTTT	CASSYRGGNTEAFF
NA	NA	TRBV7-2	TRBJ2-3	TGTGCCAGCAGCTTGGGACACCTCACAGATACGCAGTATTTT	CASSLGHLTDTQYF
NA	NA	TRBV6-5	TRBJ1-5	TGTGCCAGCAAACAGGGAGAGGCTAATCAGCCCCAGCATTTT	CASKQGEANQPQHF
NA	NA	TRBV6-5	TRBJ1-1	TGTGCCACGCGGGCCACTACAGACACTGAAGCTTTCTTT	CATRATTDTEAFF
NA	NA	TRBV10-1	TRBJ1-1	TGCGCCAGCAGTGATACAGGGTACACTGAAGCTTTCTTT	CASSDTGYTEAFF
NA	NA	TRBV19	TRBJ1-1	TGTGCCAGTAGCTCTGAGGGACACATGAACACTGAAGCTTTCTTT	CASSSEGHMNTEAFF
NA	NA	TRBV5-1	TRBJ2-7	TGCGCCAGCAGCACCAACCCTAGGATGGCCTACGAGCAGTACTTC	CASSTNPRMAYEQYF
TRBD2	NA	TRBV9	TRBJ2-1	TGTGCCAGCAGCCCCCGGACTAGCGGGAGAGTGAATGAGCAGTTCTTC	CASSPRTSGRVNEQFF
TRBD1	NA	TRBV7-9	TRBJ2-3	TGTGCCAGCAGCTTAGGAGGGACAGGGGGTAGCACAGATACGCAGTATTTT	CASSLGGTGGSTDTQYF
TRBD2	NA	TRBV3-1/TRBV3-2	TRBJ2-7	TGTGCCAGCAGCCCACCGGGGGGATTCTACGAGCAGTACTTC	CASSPPGGFYEQYF
TRBD2	NA	TRBV5-1	TRBJ2-7	TGCGCCAGCAGCTTGGACCTAGCGGGAGGCGAGCAGTACTTC	CASSLDLAGGEQYF